This T cell receptor beta chain was found in a study of technical replicates of blood from a few donors. Trimming took 9 bases from V and 2 from J, leaving 14 bases between them. The germline V gene has CDR1 LNHDA and CDR2 SQIVND (reference sequence). The CDR3 is 13 residues long. Measured with immunoSEQ multiplex PCR; TCRdb has only the in-frame clones, and not every one. The sample records 65,000 to 85,000 clones, roughly 93% being singletons. V usage is TRBV19 and J usage is TRBJ2-7; D is ambiguous. This TCR derives from a human donor in good health. Sequencing used T cells isolated from PBMCs. The chain's CDR3 is CASTDGFTYEQYF. CDR3 DNA sequence: TGTGCCAGCACTGACGGGTTCACCTACGAGCAGTACTTC.